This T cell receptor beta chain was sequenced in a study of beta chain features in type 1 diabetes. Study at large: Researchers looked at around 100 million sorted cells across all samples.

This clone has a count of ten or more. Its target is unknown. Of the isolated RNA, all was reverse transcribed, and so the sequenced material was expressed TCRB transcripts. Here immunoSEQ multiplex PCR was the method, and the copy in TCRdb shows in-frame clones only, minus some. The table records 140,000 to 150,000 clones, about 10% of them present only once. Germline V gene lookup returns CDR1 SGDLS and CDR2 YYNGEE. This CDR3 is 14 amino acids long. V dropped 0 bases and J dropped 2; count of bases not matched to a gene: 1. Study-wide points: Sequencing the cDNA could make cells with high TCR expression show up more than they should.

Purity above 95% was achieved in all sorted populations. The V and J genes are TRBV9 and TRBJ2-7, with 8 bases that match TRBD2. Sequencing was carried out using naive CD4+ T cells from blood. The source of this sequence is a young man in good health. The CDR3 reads CASSVGLAPYEQYF. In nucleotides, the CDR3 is TGTGCCAGCAGCGTAGGACTAGCGCCCTACGAGCAGTACTTC. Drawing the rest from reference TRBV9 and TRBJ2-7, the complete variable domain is DSGVTQTPKHLITATGQRVTLRCSPRSGDLSVYWYQQSLDQGLQFLIQYYNGEERAKGNILERFSAQQFPDLHSELNLSSLELGDSALYFCASSVGLAPYEQYFGPGTRLTVT.